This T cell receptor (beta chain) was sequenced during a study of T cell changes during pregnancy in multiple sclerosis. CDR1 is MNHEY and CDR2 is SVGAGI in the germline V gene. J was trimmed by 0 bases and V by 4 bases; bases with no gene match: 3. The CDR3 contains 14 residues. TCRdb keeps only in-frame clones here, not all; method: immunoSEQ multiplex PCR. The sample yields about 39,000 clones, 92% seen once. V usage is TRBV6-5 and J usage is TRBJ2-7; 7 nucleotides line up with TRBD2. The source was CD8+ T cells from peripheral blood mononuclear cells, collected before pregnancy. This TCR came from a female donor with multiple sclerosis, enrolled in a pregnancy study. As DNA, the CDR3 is TGTGCCAGCAGTTTCGGGGGGACCTCCTACGAGCAGTACTTC. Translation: CASSFGGTSYEQYF.